The clone carrying this TCR beta chain has only a few counts. What it binds is not known. TCRdb independently ran MiXCR on the 5' RACE reads; one entry per CDR3 protein. This table has 350,000 to 400,000 distinct CDR3 sequences, about 28% appearing once. This specimen belongs to a study of identical twins' blood T cells. Study-level points and caveats: Even for out-of-frame TCRbeta, twins reportedly shared V gene usage much more than unrelated donors. Shared environment remains a possible cause of twin similarity.

This CDR3 has 15 residues. V lost 3 bases to trimming and J lost 1 base; unmatched junction nucleotides: 5. Per germline, CDR1 KGHSH and CDR2 LQKENI. Donors were six healthy women in three monozygous twin pairs. The sample comprised PBMCs. The chain links TRBV18 to TRBJ1-1, with TRBD1 matching 7 bases. The receptor was derived from a woman aged 18-55 years in good health. The CDR3: CASSPTGLGNTEAFF. The CDR3 DNA follows: TGTGCCAGCTCACCGACAGGGTTAGGGAACACTGAAGCTTTCTTT.